This TCR beta chain was sequenced during a study of CXCR3-negative and CXCR3-positive naive CD8 T cells. Study-wide results and limits: Naive cells that were CXCR3-negative or CXCR3-positive used TRBV-TRBJ genes alike, while memory cells diverged.

As concerns this clonotype: The antigen is not known.

cDNA libraries for TRB were generated by 5' RACE incorporating UMI labels. No DNA is given; TCRdb re-called the 5' RACE reads and lists each CDR3 protein once. Recorded for this sample: 8,800 or so distinct CDR3 sequences. Naive cells were sorted as CD45RO-, CCR7+, CD27+ and CD95-. The CDR3 is 12 amino acids. Germline-derived CDR1 and CDR2 are MNHEY and SVGAGI. The genes are TRBV6-5 and TRBJ1-1; with no DNA, the TCRdb D assignment of TRBD1 cannot be verified. The TCR sequence derives from a human donor in good health. Some clones in this sample may be carry-over from other donors' samples. Material: naive CXCR3- CD8+ T cells from blood. Subset reported: CD45RO-CCR7+CD27+CD95- naive CD8+ T cells lacking CXCR3 (TNR3-). The CDR3 is CASSYADSEAFF.